The sequence of this T cell receptor (beta chain) was determined in a study of CXCR3-negative and CXCR3-positive naive CD8 T cells. Study-level points and caveats: Naive cells used TRBV-TRBJ genes in much the same way whether CXCR3-negative or CXCR3-positive; memory cells did not. Both naive subsets showed comparably high diversity, and memory CD8+ cells showed much lower diversity. Greater hydrophobicity was found in TRB CDR3s of CXCR3-positive naive cells than of CXCR3-negative naive cells.

As to this clonotype: Its specificity is not known.

The authors prepared UMI-labeled TRB cDNA libraries by 5' RACE. Reanalyzing the 5' RACE reads, TCRdb keeps one entry per CDR3 protein, without DNA. The sample's table shows 150,000 to 170,000 distinct CDR3 sequences. CDR3 length: 16 residues. Source material: naive CXCR3+ CD8+ T cells from blood. The subset here: CD45RO-CCR7+CD27+CD95- naive CD8+ T cells expressing CXCR3 (TNR3+). The sequence was collected from a human donor in good health. Some clones in this sample may be carry-over from other donors' samples. This chain connects TRBV21-1 to TRBJ1-1. TRBV21-1 is recorded as a pseudogene. CDR3 in amino acids: CASSKGWEGIRTEAFF.